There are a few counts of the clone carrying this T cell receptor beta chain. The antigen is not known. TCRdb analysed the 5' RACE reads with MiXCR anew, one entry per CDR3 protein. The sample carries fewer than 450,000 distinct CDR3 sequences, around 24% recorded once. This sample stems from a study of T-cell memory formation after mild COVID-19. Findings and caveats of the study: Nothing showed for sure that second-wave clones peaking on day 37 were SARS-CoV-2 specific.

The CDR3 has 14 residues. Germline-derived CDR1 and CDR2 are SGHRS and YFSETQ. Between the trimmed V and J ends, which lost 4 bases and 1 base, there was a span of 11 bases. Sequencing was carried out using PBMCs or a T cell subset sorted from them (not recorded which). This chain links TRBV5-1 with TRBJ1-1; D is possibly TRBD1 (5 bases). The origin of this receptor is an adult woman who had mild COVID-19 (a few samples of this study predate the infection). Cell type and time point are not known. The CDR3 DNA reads TGCGCCAGCAGCCCTTCAACAGGGAACACTGAAGCTTTCTTT. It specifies CASSPSTGNTEAFF.